This T cell receptor (beta chain) was obtained from a study of blood T cell repertoires in COVID-19. The overall study: Among Cohort 3 donors, those recovered had two negative PCRs, clearance, or symptom resolution.

Original data processing: Amplifying reference gene primers gave estimates of nucleated cell counts. Assay: immunoSEQ multiplex PCR; the TCRdb copy retains only in-frame clones and omits some. Clone size and the V and J calls come from that table; the DNA yielded D and trimming. The sample includes under 300,000 clones, 85% to 90% of them seen just once. The germline V gene encodes CDR1 SNHLY and CDR2 FYNNEI. The CDR3 is 15 residues long. Input material: PBMCs or T cells enriched from blood (not recorded which). The chain has TRBV2 and TRBJ2-6; the match to TRBD1 covers 10 bases. The TCR originated in a woman in her sixties or seventies in a cohort exposed to, infected with or recovered from COVID-19 (not recorded which). For the CDR3, the DNA is TGTGCAGCGACAGGGGGCGCGAGAGGGGCCAACGTCCTGACTTTC. It encodes CAATGGARGANVLTF. Looking up the rest from reference TRBV2 and TRBJ2-6 gives the full variable domain: EPEVTQTPSHQVTQMGQEVILRCVPISNHLYFYWYRQILGQKVEFLVSFYNNEISEKSEIFDDQFSVERPDGSNFTLKIRSTKLEDSAMYFCAATGGARGANVLTFGAGSRLTVL.